Listed here are 12 T cell receptor beta chains from one sample, sequenced in a study of Graves' ophthalmopathy and Graves' hyperthyroidism. The TCR beta CDR3 regions underwent amplification from RNA transcripts. RT-PCR with HTBI primers came first, then second-round multiplex PCR. TCRdb ran MiXCR on the multiplex PCR reads and lists one entry per CDR3 protein. Among roughly 50,000 distinct CDR3 sequences listed, over 45% were seen once. The specimen was peripheral blood. The receptor set was obtained from an adult man with Graves' ophthalmopathy.

In the case of this clonotype: This CDR3 is missing its conserved last phenylalanine or tryptophan, likely due to a read error. This chain joins TRBV6-4 and TRBJ2-1; tentatively, D is TRBD1 or TRBD2 (5 bases each). Germline loops: CDR1 MRHNA, CDR2 SNTAGT. The CDR3 runs to 16 residues. The chain's CDR3 is CASSNSMGDRGIEQFL. The CDR3 coding sequence is TGTGCCAGCAGTAACTCTATGGGAGATCGGGGCATTGAGCAGTTCTTA.

This clonotype was detected many times. This chain joins TRBV12-3 or TRBV12-4 and TRBJ2-5, with unresolved D. With 0 bases removed from V and 4 bases from J, the gap between germline ends came to 9 bases. The CDR3 covers 14 residues. The CDR3 DNA is TGTGCCAGCAGTTTAGCGGCGTATTTAGAGACCCAGTACTTC. Its protein product is CASSLAAYLETQYF.

This chain links TRBV30 with TRBJ1-5; maybe TRBD1 (5 bases). With 8 bases removed from V and 1 base from J, the gap between germline ends came to 15 bases. Germline V gene sequence: CDR1 GTSNPN, CDR2 SVGIG (reference sequence). This CDR3 has 14 residues. As DNA, the CDR3 is TGTGCCGCCGCGGGGGGAGGCAGCAATCAGCCCCAGCATTTT. It translates to CAAAGGGSNQPQHF. Using reference TRBV30 and TRBJ1-5 for the parts outside the CDR3, the full variable domain is SQTIHQWPATLVQPVGSPLSLECTVEGTSNPNLYWYRQAAGRGLQLLFYSVGIGQISSEVPQNLSASRPQDRQFILSSKKLLLSDSGFYLCAAAGGGSNQPQHFGDGTRLSIL.

The rearrangement uses TRBV7-3 and TRBJ2-2; D may correspond to TRBD1 or TRBD2 (5 bases each). The germline V gene has CDR1 SGHTA and CDR2 FQGTGA. Trimming cost V 5 bases and J 6 bases, with 25 bases left between them. CDR3 size: 18 residues. The DNA for the CDR3 is TGTGCCAGCAGCGGAAGGGTCCAGCGGAGAGTGGGGGCCGGGGAGCTGTTTTTT. This gives the protein CASSGRVQRRVGAGELFF.

CDR3 bases: TGTGCCATCAGTGAGTCGCGACTAGCGGGAGGTCAGAATGAGCAGTTCTTC. Residues: CAISESRLAGGQNEQFF. The chain links TRBV10-3 to TRBJ2-1, with TRBD2 matching over 13 bases. Looked up from germline, CDR1 is ENHRY and CDR2 is SYGVKD. The CDR3 spans 17 residues. V lost 0 bases to trimming and J lost 7 bases; unmatched junction nucleotides: 6.

The rearrangement joins TRBV12-3 or TRBV12-4 to TRBJ1-3; D is perhaps TRBD1 (6 bases). The CDR3 has 14 amino acids. V shed 5 bases and J shed 6 bases, with 14 bases lying between them. The DNA for the CDR3 is TGTGCCAGCAGTAGAACGACAGGTCAAAACACCATATATTTT. This sequence encodes CASSRTTGQNTIYF.

CDR3 sequence: CSARQPQETQYF. CDR3 nucleotides: TGCAGTGCTAGACAGCCCCAAGAGACCCAGTACTTC. The genes are TRBV20-1 and TRBJ2-5; no firm D call. The length of the CDR3 is 12 residues. Looked up from germline, CDR1 is DFQATT and CDR2 is SNEGSKA (reference sequence). V lost 2 bases and J 1 base, leaving 5 bases between the germline ends.

There are many counts of this clonotype. The chain carries TRBV14 and TRBJ2-1; weak D call: TRBD1 (6 bases). CDR3 length equals 16 residues. The germline CDR1 and CDR2 sequences are SGHDN and FVKESK. V was pared by 0 bases and J by 4 bases, with 13 bases between. CDR3 sequence: CASSQDYRDVYNEQFF. The CDR3 DNA follows: TGTGCCAGCAGCCAAGATTACAGGGACGTGTACAATGAGCAGTTCTTC.

This sequence joins TRBV20-1 and TRBJ2-3; 10 positions agree with TRBD1. CDR1 is DFQATT and CDR2 is SNEGSKA in the germline V gene (reference sequence). This CDR3 contains 16 residues. V lost 6 bases, J lost 1 base, and 10 bases stayed unmatched. The CDR3 DNA sequence: TGCAGTGCCCTATACCGGGACAGGGGAGGCACAGATACGCAGTATTTT. It codes for CSALYRDRGGTDTQYF.

Only one count was recorded for this clonotype. The chain has TRBV5-1 and TRBJ2-7; D possibly corresponds to TRBD2 (6 bases). The CDR3 runs 13 residues. Germline CDR1 reads SGHRS; CDR2 reads YFSETQ. V shed 0 bases and J shed 3 bases, with 7 bases lying between them. CDR3 amino acids: CASSLGTNYEQYF. The CDR3 region has the DNA TGCGCCAGCAGCTTGGGGACTAACTACGAGCAGTACTTC.

This clonotype has only one observation. The CDR3 end shows no conserved phenylalanine or tryptophan, and so a read error is likely. Because the CDR3's place on the DNA is in doubt, the DNA is left out and the CDR3 is given as listed by TCRdb. This chain uses TRBV20-1 with TRBJ2-3. Germline-derived CDR1 and CDR2 are DFQATT and SNEGSKA (reference sequence). The CDR3 adds up to 12 amino acids, both ends counted. CDR3 protein: CSARVVPKRGSY.

Ten or more counts support this clonotype. The rearrangement joins TRBV5-1 to TRBJ2-4; a possible D gene is TRBD2 (5 bases). The CDR3 is made up of 14 amino acids. CDR1 and CDR2 (germline): SGHRS, YFSETQ. V lost 4 bases, J lost 12 bases, and 20 bases lay in between. As DNA, the CDR3 is TGCGCCAGCAGCCCGGGCGTTGAGGGTTCGTCTCAGTACTTC. This translates into CASSPGVEGSSQYF.